This TCR beta chain is from a study of memory CD4+ T cells and cytomegalovirus serostatus. Study results and limitations: CD4+ memory repertoires contained about 40% of the roughly 150 reported CMV TCRbeta sequences. Median bootstrapped AUC for CMV status was around 0.95 originally, approximately 0.9 US-trained.

Details on this clone: Its specificity is not known.

Single viable CD3+CD4+CD8-CD45RO+ cells were sorted as the memory CD4+ T cells. The CDR3 extends over 16 amino acids. Losses at the gene ends were 3 bases for V and 3 bases for J; bases not matched to a gene: 5. Per the germline V gene, CDR1 is KGHSH and CDR2 is LQKENI. Here immunoSEQ multiplex PCR was the method, and the copy in TCRdb shows in-frame clones only, minus some. The sample shows about 58,000 clones, approximately 82% of them seen only once. Sequencing used memory CD4+ T cells from blood. The source is an adult in good health and CMV-seronegative. Some clones in this sample may be carry-over from other donors' samples. The chain uses TRBV18 and TRBJ2-1, with 10 positions matching TRBD2. This CDR3 is CASSPQRTSGYNEQFF. The CDR3 bases are TGTGCCAGCTCACCCCAGCGGACTAGCGGCTACAATGAGCAGTTCTTC.